The clone carrying this TCR beta chain came up many times. The antigen is unknown. Combining iRepertoire HTBI primers with Arm-PCR of CDR3 regions, the authors built TCR beta libraries. Each CDR3 protein is one row after TCRdb ran MiXCR on the multiplex PCR reads. Here the sample spans about 220,000 distinct CDR3 sequences, approximately 19% being singletons. This sample stems from a study of regulatory T cells in long-lasting Graves disease. Findings and caveats of the study: Persistent Graves' disease cases displayed lower TCR diversity than newly diagnosed ones. Newly diagnosed patients shared about a thousand public clonotypes; persistent patients shared approximately 2,700.

CDR1 and CDR2 from the germline V gene are SNHLY and FYNNEI. V was clipped by 7 bases and J by 5 bases, with 17 bases between them. This CDR3 has 14 residues. Time point reported: newly diagnosed GD, antithyroid drugs for less than 3 months. RNA from PBMCs was the source of the TCR library. This sample also belongs to another study, concerning T cells in Graves' hyperthyroidism and ophthalmopathy.

The TCR originated in a woman aged 30 to 39 with Graves disease. The sequences come from peripheral blood mononuclear cells (PBMCs), collected at new diagnosis, from a patient treated with antithyroid drugs. The chain links TRBV2 to TRBJ1-1, with D tentatively TRBD1 (5 bases). The CDR3 region is CASKRVKGPTEAFF. CDR3 nucleotide sequence: TGTGCCAGCAAAAGGGTGAAGGGGCCGACTGAAGCTTTCTTT. Drawing the rest from reference TRBV2 and TRBJ1-1, the complete variable domain is EPEVTQTPSHQVTQMGQEVILRCVPISNHLYFYWYRQILGQKVEFLVSFYNNEISEKSEIFDDQFSVERPDGSNFTLKIRSTKLEDSAMYFCASKRVKGPTEAFFGQGTRLTVV.